This paragraph reports one T cell receptor (beta chain). TCR sequencing used cDNA made by reverse transcription of extracted RNA. Data came from immunoSEQ multiplex PCR; TCRdb stores just in-frame clones and leaves some out. The profile covers 180,000 or so clones, with around 58% appearing a single time and under 20% taken by the ten largest. This sample is part of a study of CD8+ T cells in alopecia areata. Across the whole study: Treatment comprised oral tofacitinib, 5 to 10 mg twice daily, in treated patients.

Treatment described: oral pan-JAK inhibitor, 5-10 mg twice daily. Germline trimming cut 7 bases from V and 5 bases from J; bases unmatched to any gene: 12. Germline CDR1 reads SQVTM; CDR2 reads ANQGSEA. The CDR3 has 15 residues. The V call is TRBV29-1, the J call TRBJ2-1; 9 nucleotides match TRBD1. This specimen was CD4+ T cells sorted from blood, taken at approximately week 60, from a patient treated with tofacitinib. This TCR derives from a human donor with alopecia areata. CDR3 protein: CSATPTGGQDNEQFF. In DNA form, the CDR3 reads TGCAGCGCCACTCCGACAGGGGGTCAAGACAATGAGCAGTTCTTC.